One sample yielded the 31 T cell receptor beta chains listed below, sequenced in a study of cytomegalovirus exposure and HLA in healthy donors. This PCR relied on a set of 60 Vbeta primers and 13 Jbeta primers. TCRdb's copy holds only in-frame clones and misses some; the assay was immunoSEQ multiplex PCR. Among 110,000 to 150,000 clones listed, 75% to 85% were seen once. The sample consisted of PBMCs. These receptors were taken from a man aged 35-49 years in good health and CMV-seronegative.

The chain has TRBV19 and TRBJ1-4; the D gene is possibly TRBD1 (6 bases). Trimming took off 7 bases at V and 4 bases at J, with 16 bases between the two ends. This CDR3 is built from 15 residues. Germline lookup yields CDR1 LNHDA and CDR2 SQIVND (reference sequence). The CDR3: CASNPRGGGNEKLFF. CDR3 DNA: TGTGCCAGTAACCCTCGGGGAGGGGGTAATGAAAAACTGTTTTTT.

The chain links TRBV5-1 to TRBJ2-2; possibly TRBD1 for D (5 bases). Per germline, CDR1 SGHRS and CDR2 YFSETQ. Trimming left V 4 bases short and J 0 bases short, with 13 bases between. This CDR3 has 16 amino acids. The CDR3 sequence: CASSVGDSTNTGELFF. The CDR3 nucleotides read TGCGCCAGCAGCGTGGGCGACAGCACGAACACCGGGGAGCTGTTTTTT.

The chain is built from TRBV16 and TRBJ1-1; perhaps TRBD1 as D (5 bases). Trimming took 3 bases from V and 5 from J, leaving 13 bases between them. This CDR3 is 14 amino acids long. The germline CDR1 and CDR2 sequences are KGHSY and FQNENV. The CDR3 region is CASSHWEGRTEAFF. The CDR3 DNA is TGTGCCAGCAGCCATTGGGAGGGGCGAACTGAAGCTTTCTTT.

In its sample, this clone was seen once. The chain links TRBV2 to TRBJ2-7; 7 nucleotides line up with TRBD1. V shed 4 bases and J 3 bases; nucleotides not matched to a gene: 6. The germline CDR1 and CDR2 sequences are SNHLY and FYNNEI. This CDR3 contains 14 residues. Here the CDR3 reads CASSVPTGYYEQYF. CDR3 in DNA: TGTGCCAGCAGTGTCCCGACAGGGTACTACGAGCAGTACTTC.

This rearrangement joins TRBV6-1 to TRBJ2-1; 8 bases agree with TRBD2. Germline V gene sequence: CDR1 MNHNS, CDR2 SASEGT. Trimming cost V 7 bases and J 6 bases; bases outside gene matches: 8. This CDR3 region has 14 residues. CDR3 sequence: CASTAGGIINEQFF. As DNA, the CDR3 is TGTGCCAGCACTGCGGGGGGAATCATCAATGAGCAGTTCTTC.

The J gene is TRBJ2-7, the V gene TRBV15; possible D gene TRBD1, 6 bases. CDR3 length equals 14 residues. V was trimmed by 0 bases and J by 2 bases, leaving 8 bases between them. Germline lookup yields CDR1 LNHNV and CDR2 YYDKDF (reference sequence). CDR3 in amino acids: CATSRDTGPYEQYF. For the CDR3, the DNA is TGTGCCACCAGCAGAGATACAGGGCCCTACGAGCAGTACTTC.

The chain combines TRBV5-3 with TRBJ1-6; D uncertain. TRBV5-3 is flagged as an ORF with uncertain function. This CDR3 has 17 amino acids. V dropped 4 bases and J dropped 0 bases, with 14 bases sitting between them. The CDR3 spells CARSTLAWVSYNSPLHF. CDR3 bases: TGTGCCAGAAGCACCTTAGCGTGGGTCTCCTATAATTCACCCCTCCACTTT.

The chain carries TRBV6-1 and TRBJ2-2; unclear D gene. This CDR3 is 14 amino acids long. Trimming removed 1 base from V and 7 bases from J, with 10 bases in between. Germline V gene sequence: CDR1 MNHNS, CDR2 SASEGT. CDR3: CASSEGEFGGELFF. In DNA form, the CDR3 reads TGTGCCAGCAGTGAAGGAGAGTTTGGCGGGGAGCTGTTTTTT.

This chain joins TRBV12-5 and TRBJ1-1, with a possible D match to TRBD1 (5 bases). The CDR3 is 13 amino acids. With 3 bases removed from V and 4 bases from J, the gap between germline ends came to 9 bases. CDR1 and CDR2 (germline): LGHNT, FRNRAP. The CDR3: CASGFWGGTEAFF. In DNA form, the CDR3 reads TGTGCTAGTGGTTTTTGGGGCGGCACTGAAGCTTTCTTT.

The chain is built from TRBV9 and TRBJ2-3; D might be TRBD2 (6 bases). CDR1 and CDR2 from the germline V gene are SGDLS and YYNGEE. Between the trimmed V and J ends, which lost 4 bases and 11 bases, there was a span of 14 bases. This CDR3 is 12 amino acids long. Written as DNA, the CDR3 is TGTGCCAGCAGCCCGCGCCCGGGGGAGCAGTATTTT. Its translation: CASSPRPGEQYF.

The chain joins TRBV14 to TRBJ1-2, with D perhaps matching TRBD1 (6 bases). V was cut by 4 bases and J by 4 bases, with 7 bases left in between. The CDR3 runs to 12 residues. CDR1 and CDR2 (germline): SGHDN, FVKESK. The CDR3 DNA reads as TGTGCCAGCAGCCCAGGGGCCTATGGCTACACCTTC. It is translated as CASSPGAYGYTF.

The chain employs TRBV5-1 and TRBJ2-1; the match to TRBD2 covers 8 bases. The V segment lost 2 bases and the J segment 5 bases; nucleotides outside the gene matches: 6. The CDR3 has 15 amino acids. CDR1 is SGHRS and CDR2 is YFSETQ in the germline V gene. Here the CDR3 reads CASSLVAGRHNEQFF. The CDR3 DNA reads TGCGCCAGCAGCTTAGTAGCGGGGAGACACAATGAGCAGTTCTTC.

The CDR3 loop reads CASSYTSGGSTDTQYF. The CDR3 DNA sequence: TGTGCCAGCAGTTATACTAGCGGGGGAAGCACAGATACGCAGTATTTT. The chain joins TRBV5-4 to TRBJ2-3, with 11 nucleotides matching TRBD2. The CDR3 spans 16 residues. After removal of 5 bases from V and 0 bases from J, the junction contained 5 bases not matched to a gene. CDR1 is SGHNT, CDR2 YYREEE, per germline (reference sequence). The full variable domain, its missing parts supplied by reference TRBV5-4 and TRBJ2-3, is ETGVTQSPTHLIKTRGQQVTLRCSSQSGHNTVSWYQQALGQGPQFIFQYYREEENGRGNFPPRFSGLQFPNYSSELNVNALELDDSALYLCASSYTSGGSTDTQYFGPGTRLTVL.

The chain carries TRBV6-5 and TRBJ1-6; 7 nucleotides match TRBD1. Germline assignment: CDR1 MNHEY and CDR2 SVGAGI. Unmatched junction bases numbered 8, after V lost 2 bases and J lost 7 bases. CDR3 length equals 16 residues. Written as DNA, the CDR3 is TGTGCCAGCAGTTACCCGAGACAGGGTGGAAATTCACCCCTCCACTTT. Its protein is CASSYPRQGGNSPLHF.

The CDR3, as DNA: TGTGCCAGCAGCTTAGGGCCTAGCCGAGATACGCAGTATTTT. This translates into CASSLGPSRDTQYF. The J gene is TRBJ2-3, the V gene TRBV7-9, with TRBD2 as a possible D gene (5 bases). CDR1 is SEHNR, CDR2 FQNEAQ, per germline (reference sequence). Trimming cost V 1 base and J 5 bases, with 10 bases left between them. The length of the CDR3 is 14 residues.

V is TRBV19 and J is TRBJ1-1, with D perhaps matching TRBD1 (6 bases). This CDR3 has 15 residues. V was cut by 7 bases and J by 3 bases, with 18 bases left in between. Germline V gene data show CDR1 as LNHDA and CDR2 as SQIVND (reference sequence). CDR3 nucleotides: TGTGCCAGTACCGGAGTGGGGGCTTCGGACACTGAAGCTTTCTTT. It is translated as CASTGVGASDTEAFF.

This chain joins TRBV23-1 and TRBJ2-7; 9 bases line up with TRBD2. TRBV23-1 is an open reading frame whose function is uncertain. The CDR3 spans 16 residues. V lost 8 bases and J lost 6; bases outside the gene matches: 17. CDR3 residues: CASPTGFLAGGCEQYF. The CDR3 DNA follows: TGCGCCAGCCCCACAGGCTTTCTGGCGGGGGGGTGCGAGCAGTACTTC.

This chain connects TRBV15 to TRBJ1-2; 7 bases map to TRBD1. The germline V gene encodes CDR1 LNHNV and CDR2 YYDKDF (reference sequence). Germline trimming cut 3 bases from V and 0 bases from J; bases unmatched to any gene: 4. The CDR3 has 15 amino acids. CDR3 protein: CATSSRDRANYGYTF. Written as DNA, the CDR3 is TGTGCCACCAGCAGCCGGGACAGAGCTAACTATGGCTACACCTTC.

The chain is built from TRBV5-6 and TRBJ2-7; possible D gene TRBD2, 5 bases. The germline CDR1 and CDR2 sequences are SGHDT and YYEEEE. V was cut by 4 bases and J by 3 bases, with 11 bases left in between. The CDR3 has 13 amino acids. CDR3 region: CASSAGNYYEQYF. The CDR3, as DNA: TGTGCCAGCAGCGCCGGGAATTACTACGAGCAGTACTTC.

This chain connects TRBV5-4 to TRBJ1-6; unclear D gene. The CDR3 is made up of 16 amino acids. V shed 4 bases and J shed 0 bases, with 11 bases lying between them. Germline CDR1 SGHNT, CDR2 YYREEE (reference sequence). This CDR3 is CASSRDGGSYNSPLHF. The DNA of the CDR3 is TGTGCCAGCAGCCGGGATGGAGGCTCCTATAATTCACCCCTCCACTTT. Filled out from reference TRBV5-4 and TRBJ1-6, the complete variable domain reads ETGVTQSPTHLIKTRGQQVTLRCSSQSGHNTVSWYQQALGQGPQFIFQYYREEENGRGNFPPRFSGLQFPNYSSELNVNALELDDSALYLCASSRDGGSYNSPLHFGNGTRLTVT.

This clone was seen a single time. The CDR3 nucleotides are TGTGCCAGCTCACCAGAGGGCCTCTATGGCTACACCTTC. Amino acids: CASSPEGLYGYTF. V is TRBV18 and J is TRBJ1-2, with D unclear. The V gene lost 2 bases and the J gene lost 4 bases, with 8 bases spanning the gap. Germline CDR1 KGHSH, CDR2 LQKENI. The CDR3 runs 13 residues.

The chain's CDR3 is CASSESSGVKTGELFF. The CDR3 DNA reads as TGTGCCAGCAGTGAGAGTAGCGGGGTTAAGACCGGGGAGCTGTTTTTT. The V gene is TRBV25-1, the J gene TRBJ2-2, with TRBD2 matching 8 bases. The J segment lost 5 bases and the V segment lost 3 bases, leaving 8 bases of the junction unmatched. Germline V CDR1 and CDR2: MGHDK, SYGVNS. CDR3 length equals 16 residues.

The chain links TRBV7-8 to TRBJ2-7, with D uncertain. The ends were cut back, 1 base at V and 3 bases at J, with 10 bases in the middle. This CDR3 is built from 14 residues. Germline CDR1 SGHVS, CDR2 FQNEAQ. CDR3 residues: CASSLELGHYEQYF. The CDR3 DNA reads as TGTGCCAGCAGCTTAGAACTGGGCCACTACGAGCAGTACTTC. Using reference TRBV7-8 and TRBJ2-7 for the parts outside the CDR3, the full variable domain is GAGVSQSPRYKVAKRGQDVALRCDPISGHVSLFWYQQALGQGPEFLTYFQNEAQLDKSGLPSDRFFAERPEGSVSTLKIQRTQQEDSAVYLCASSLELGHYEQYFGPGTRLTVT.

This chain joins TRBV19 and TRBJ2-4; tentative D call: TRBD2 (6 bases). Trimming left V 3 bases short and J 3 bases short, with 18 bases between. The CDR3 sequence is 17 residues long. Per germline, CDR1 LNHDA and CDR2 SQIVND (reference sequence). For the CDR3, the DNA is TGTGCCAGTAGTATCCGCCTTAGCGGACGGGACAAAAACATTCAGTACTTC. It yields the protein CASSIRLSGRDKNIQYF.

In its sample, this clone was seen once. The chain recombines TRBV6-5 with TRBJ1-4; TRBD1 aligns across 9 bases. Germline assignment: CDR1 MNHEY and CDR2 SVGAGI. With 6 bases clipped from V and 5 bases from J, the junction kept 4 bases outside the gene matches. The CDR3 extends over 14 amino acids. CDR3: CASSTDRGNEKLFF. CDR3 nucleotides: TGTGCCAGCAGCACCGACAGGGGGAATGAAAAACTGTTTTTT.

The genes are TRBV5-1 and TRBJ1-1, with D uncertain. Between the trimmed V and J ends, which lost 0 bases and 5 bases, there was a span of 11 bases. Germline V lookup: CDR1 SGHRS, CDR2 YFSETQ. The CDR3 loop spans 14 amino acids. Here the CDR3 reads CASSLAFQVTEAFF. CDR3 in DNA: TGCGCCAGCAGCTTGGCCTTTCAGGTTACTGAAGCTTTCTTT.

The gene calls are TRBV5-1 and TRBJ1-4; possibly TRBD1 for D (5 bases). The CDR3 loop spans 14 amino acids. The germline gives CDR1 SGHRS, CDR2 YFSETQ. Deletions cut 0 bases from V and 4 bases from J, with 7 bases between. The CDR3: CASSLVGGNEKLFF. CDR3 in DNA: TGCGCCAGCAGCTTGGTGGGGGGTAATGAAAAACTGTTTTTT.

The genes are TRBV5-6 and TRBJ2-7; a possible D gene is TRBD1 (6 bases). The germline V and J ends were trimmed by 1 base and 1 base, with 9 bases remaining between them. CDR3 size: 14 residues. Germline V gene data show CDR1 as SGHDT and CDR2 as YYEEEE. Written as DNA, the CDR3 is TGTGCCAGCAGCTTGCAGGGGCGGTCCTACGAGCAGTACTTC. Translating gives CASSLQGRSYEQYF.

The chain is built from TRBV4-1 and TRBJ2-2, with 10 positions matching TRBD2. The V and J ends lost 0 bases and 4 bases, in that order; junction bases with no gene match: 5. The CDR3 runs 17 residues. Germline loops: CDR1 MGHRA, CDR2 YSYEKL. The CDR3 nucleotides read TGCGCCAGCAGCCAAGAGGCAGCGGGGGGGTTCACCGGGGAGCTGTTTTTT. Translation gives CASSQEAAGGFTGELFF.

The chain couples TRBV30 to TRBJ1-2, with 10 bases lining up with TRBD1. This CDR3 region has 18 residues. Per germline, CDR1 GTSNPN and CDR2 SVGIG (reference sequence). The V segment lost 1 base and the J segment 5 bases; nucleotides outside the gene matches: 16. The CDR3 here is CAWSAWTGGVLLGYGYTF. In nucleotides, the CDR3 is TGTGCCTGGAGTGCCTGGACAGGGGGGGTGCTATTGGGATATGGCTACACCTTC.

The gene calls are TRBV6-1 and TRBJ2-3; 10 bases are a match to TRBD2. Looked up from germline, CDR1 is MNHNS and CDR2 is SASEGT. The trim removed 7 bases at V and 1 base at J, leaving 5 bases unmatched. The CDR3 has 15 residues. The CDR3 region is CASTPGTSGTDTQYF. The CDR3 nucleotides read TGTGCCAGCACCCCCGGGACTAGCGGCACAGATACGCAGTATTTT.